This T cell receptor (beta chain) was recorded in a study of CD8+ T cells in alopecia areata. Study context: Tofacitinib exposure lasted 6 to 18 months, followed by 6 months off drug.

Once RNA had been extracted, it was reverse transcribed into cDNA to act as the sequencing template. Produced via immunoSEQ multiplex PCR; TCRdb's table is partial and in-frame only. The repertoire has about 130,000 clones, approximately 48% of them found once; the top ten carry about 17%. Patients with alopecia areata provided lesional scalp punch biopsies as well as peripheral blood. This clone was recorded once. CDR3 size: 16 residues. The V end was cut by 5 bases, the J end by 0 bases, with 20 bases between. Germline V CDR1 and CDR2: GTSNPN, SVGIG (reference sequence). The sequence was obtained from a human donor with alopecia areata. The chain uses TRBV30 and TRBJ2-7; the D is unclear. The sequences come from CD8+ T cells sorted from blood, collected at week 0. CDR3 sequence: CAWRPSWTESSYEQYF. The CDR3 DNA sequence: TGTGCCTGGCGGCCGAGCTGGACCGAGAGCTCCTACGAGCAGTACTTC.